The T cell receptor beta chain described here comes from a study of Ad26.COV2.S vaccination and SARS-CoV-2 variants. Study-level information: Into the muscle, Ad26.COV2.S was dosed once or twice, 56 days apart.

The protocol was immunoSEQ multiplex PCR, while the TCRdb copy is restricted to in-frame clones and leaves out a portion. The sample consists of about 350,000 clones, around 83% of them appearing once. Stated treatment: about 20 received Ad26.COV2.S at low or high dose, single or two shots; 5 received placebo; per-sample allocation not given. The study sampled participants on day 63 after the first vaccine or placebo injection. Donor was an adult aged 18-55 years in Boston. V was pared by 0 bases and J by 0 bases, with 8 bases between. Germline V gives CDR1 MNHEY, CDR2 SVGEGT. The CDR3 runs to 15 residues.

The sequencing here drew on peripheral blood, taken in a trial of Ad26.COV2.S vaccine versus placebo. The chain couples TRBV6-2 or TRBV6-3 to TRBJ1-1, with D tentatively TRBD1 (5 bases). The source of this sequence is a person between 18 and 65 years old who received the Ad26.COV2.S COVID-19 vaccine or a placebo. In DNA form, the CDR3 reads TGTGCCAGCAGTTACTCGAGACAGTTGAACACTGAAGCTTTCTTT. Protein product: CASSYSRQLNTEAFF.